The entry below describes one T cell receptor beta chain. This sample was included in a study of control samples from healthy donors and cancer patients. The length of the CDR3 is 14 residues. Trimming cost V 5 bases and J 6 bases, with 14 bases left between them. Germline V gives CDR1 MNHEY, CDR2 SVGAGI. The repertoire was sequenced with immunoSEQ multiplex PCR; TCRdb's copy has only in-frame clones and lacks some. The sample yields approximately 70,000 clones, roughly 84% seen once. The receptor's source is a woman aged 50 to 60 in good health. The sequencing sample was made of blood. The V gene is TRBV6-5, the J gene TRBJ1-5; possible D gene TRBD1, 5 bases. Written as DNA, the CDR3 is TGTGCCAGCAGTAGCAGGGAGGGACGTCAGCCCCAGCATTTT. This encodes CASSSREGRQPQHF.